Below, 24 T cell receptor beta chains from the same sample are listed, as sequenced in a study of patients and donors after allogeneic stem cell transplantation. TCRdb re-called the RT-PCR reads through MiXCR, storing one row per CDR3 protein. The table includes about a million distinct CDR3 sequences, approximately 18% detected once. Sequencing input: blood, either unsorted or a sorted T cell fraction (not recorded which). The receptors derive from a human donor who was either an allogeneic HSCT recipient or a stem cell or donor lymphocyte infusion donor (not recorded which). It is not recorded whose cells these are; they may come from a transplant donor.

This rearrangement joins TRBV5-6 to TRBJ2-5; a weak D match, TRBD2 (5 bases). The length of the CDR3 is 15 residues. Germline lookup yields CDR1 SGHDT and CDR2 YYEEEE. V was pared by 2 bases and J by 5 bases, with 16 bases between. CDR3 sequence (DNA): TGTGCCAGCAGCTTCAGGACTCCCAGTGGTGAGACCCAGTACTTC. This translates into CASSFRTPSGETQYF.

The chain links TRBV6-2 or TRBV6-3 to TRBJ1-5; a possible D gene is TRBD1 (5 bases). V was pared by 5 bases and J by 9 bases, with 11 bases between. The CDR3 loop spans 12 amino acids. Germline V gene lookup returns CDR1 MNHEY and CDR2 SVGEGT. CDR3 nucleotide sequence: TGTGCCAGCAGTAACGGGGGGGGGCCCCAGCATTTT. It translates to CASSNGGGPQHF.

The chain uses TRBV2 and TRBJ2-7, with 14 nucleotides matching TRBD2. Germline V gene data show CDR1 as SNHLY and CDR2 as FYNNEI. The CDR3 sequence is 16 residues long. V was clipped by 7 bases and J by 1 base; unmatched bases: 6. The CDR3 coding sequence is TGTGCCAGCACCGGGACTAGCGGGGGCCCATCCTACGAGCAGTACTTC. As protein: CASTGTSGGPSYEQYF.

This chain uses TRBV12-3 or TRBV12-4 with TRBJ2-4; D is unclear. V lost 7 bases to trimming and J lost 3 bases, with 19 bases between them. The length of the CDR3 is 16 residues. This CDR3 reads CASTNVGDRGKNIQYF. The CDR3 coding sequence is TGTGCCAGCACTAATGTAGGAGATCGAGGCAAAAACATTCAGTACTTC.

The sample holds a few counts of this clonotype. The V and J genes are TRBV11-3 and TRBJ2-4; 7 bases match TRBD2. V shed 2 bases and J 9 bases; nucleotides not matched to a gene: 1. Germline V gene data show CDR1 as SGHNT and CDR2 as YENEEA. CDR3 length: 12 residues. CDR3 residues: CASSLTGGIQYF. In DNA form, the CDR3 reads TGTGCCAGCAGCTTAACGGGGGGCATTCAGTACTTC. The full variable domain, rest sourced from reference TRBV11-3 and TRBJ2-4, is EAGVVQSPRYKIIEKKQPVAFWCNPISGHNTLYWYLQNLGQGPELLIRYENEEAVDDSQLPKDRFSAERLKGVDSTLKIQPAELGDSAVYLCASSLTGGIQYFGAGTRLSVL.

The rearrangement joins TRBV4-2 to TRBJ1-2, with a possible D match to TRBD1 (5 bases). The CDR3 is 17 residues long. In germline, CDR1 is LGHNA, CDR2 YNFKEQ. Trimming took 0 bases from V and 5 from J, leaving 19 bases between them. Written as DNA, the CDR3 is TGTGCCAGCAGCCAAGATACCACACCCCGAGACAGTTATGGCTACACCTTC. Translated, it gives CASSQDTTPRDSYGYTF.

The chain carries TRBV7-9 and TRBJ1-2; D not certain. This CDR3 is 14 amino acids long. Trimming shortened V by 5 bases and J by 6 bases, and 16 bases separated the two germline ends. The germline gives CDR1 SEHNR, CDR2 FQNEAQ (reference sequence). CDR3 sequence: CASSPEAVWHGYTF. Here the CDR3 DNA reads TGTGCCAGCAGCCCTGAAGCCGTGTGGCATGGCTACACCTTC.

The V gene is TRBV7-9, the J gene TRBJ2-7; D possibly corresponds to TRBD2 (6 bases). The CDR3 runs to 14 residues. Germline lookup yields CDR1 SEHNR and CDR2 FQNEAQ (reference sequence). Trimming shortened V by 1 base and J by 5 bases, and 12 bases separated the two germline ends. CDR3 DNA: TGTGCCAGCAGCTTAGAAGGAGGGATCGACGAGCAGTACTTC. This encodes CASSLEGGIDEQYF. Using reference TRBV7-9 and TRBJ2-7 for the parts outside the CDR3, the full variable domain is DTGVSQNPRHKITKRGQNVTFRCDPISEHNRLYWYRQTLGQGPEFLTYFQNEAQLEKSRLLSDRFSAERPKGSFSTLEIQRTEQGDSAMYLCASSLEGGIDEQYFGPGTRLTVT.

This clonotype was detected a few times. V and J are TRBV4-2 and TRBJ2-5; D remains unclear. The CDR3 extends over 19 amino acids. Germline CDR1 LGHNA, CDR2 YNFKEQ. Trimming shortened V by 1 base and J by 3 bases, and 24 bases separated the two germline ends. CDR3 nucleotides: TGTGCCAGCAGCCAAGCCAAAATGGTATCCGGGTTGGGTGAAGAGACCCAGTACTTC. Amino acids: CASSQAKMVSGLGEETQYF.

The sample holds a few counts of this clonotype. The chain combines TRBV5-1 with TRBJ1-1; tentatively, D is TRBD1 (5 bases). Germline V gives CDR1 SGHRS, CDR2 YFSETQ. The CDR3 spans 14 residues. With 0 bases removed from V and 3 bases from J, the gap between germline ends came to 9 bases. This CDR3 is CASSLEGRDTEAFF. CDR3 DNA sequence: TGCGCCAGCAGCTTGGAGGGCAGGGACACTGAAGCTTTCTTT.

The rearrangement joins TRBV12-3 or TRBV12-4 to TRBJ1-1, with D possibly TRBD1 on 6 matching bases. Trimming left V 7 bases short and J 10 bases short, with 13 bases between. This CDR3 is 11 amino acids long. The CDR3 protein is CASTQGFGAFF. CDR3 DNA: TGTGCCAGCACCCAGGGGTTTGGAGCTTTCTTT.

This chain connects TRBV6-1 to TRBJ2-7; TRBD2 agrees at 11 bases. Germline-derived CDR1 and CDR2 are MNHNS and SASEGT. This CDR3 is built from 18 residues. The V and J ends lost 5 bases and 4 bases, in that order; junction bases with no gene match: 16. CDR3 DNA sequence: TGTGCCAGCAGTCCCGGAGTAGCGGGGGGGCCTGTTTGGTACGAGCAGTACTTC. This encodes CASSPGVAGGPVWYEQYF.

The sample holds a few counts of this clonotype. This chain links TRBV20-1 with TRBJ1-6, with TRBD1 matching over 8 bases. The CDR3 has 12 residues. J was trimmed by 8 bases and V by 6 bases; bases with no gene match: 3. From germline, CDR1 is DFQATT and CDR2 SNEGSKA (reference sequence). CDR3 nucleotide sequence: TGCAGTGCCCGGGACAGGTATTCACCCCTCCACTTT. It specifies CSARDRYSPLHF.

V and J are TRBV5-1 and TRBJ1-1; D unresolved. The CDR3 runs to 17 residues. The germline V and J ends were trimmed by 0 bases and 0 bases, with 15 bases remaining between them. Germline values: CDR1 SGHRS, CDR2 YFSETQ. The CDR3 is CASSLGKGLTLNTEAFF. The DNA for the CDR3 is TGCGCCAGCAGCTTGGGGAAGGGTTTGACGCTGAACACTGAAGCTTTCTTT.

This clonotype was counted between two and nine times. The V gene is TRBV18, the J gene TRBJ2-2; 7 bases are shared with TRBD1. The ends lost 4 bases at V and 4 bases at J; junction bases unmatched: 3. The germline V gene encodes CDR1 KGHSH and CDR2 LQKENI. This CDR3 region has 14 residues. The CDR3 reads CASSRQGLTGELFF. As DNA, the CDR3 is TGTGCCAGCTCACGACAGGGTCTCACCGGGGAGCTGTTTTTT.

This sequence joins TRBV7-2 and TRBJ2-7, with a tentative D call TRBD1 (5 bases). The CDR3 consists of 16 residues. Deletions cut 1 base from V and 2 bases from J, with 15 bases between. Per the germline V gene, CDR1 is SGHTA and CDR2 is FQGNSA. The CDR3 sequence: CASSLDSRVPTYEQYF. In DNA form, the CDR3 reads TGTGCCAGCAGCTTAGACAGCAGGGTGCCCACCTACGAGCAGTACTTC. The full variable domain, completed using reference TRBV7-2 and TRBJ2-7, is GAGVSQSPSNKVTEKGKDVELRCDPISGHTALYWYRQSLGQGLEFLIYFQGNSAPDKSGLPSDRFSAERTGGSVSTLTIQRTQQEDSAVYLCASSLDSRVPTYEQYFGPGTRLTVT.

This clonotype was seen only a few times. The chain carries TRBV19 and TRBJ2-5; 8 bases match TRBD2. This CDR3 comprises 16 residues. V shed 3 bases and J 5 bases; nucleotides not matched to a gene: 11. Germline-derived CDR1 and CDR2 are LNHDA and SQIVND (reference sequence). The CDR3 loop is CASSIGGTSGWETQYF. DNA for the CDR3: TGTGCCAGTAGTATCGGGGGAACTAGCGGCTGGGAGACCCAGTACTTC.

The chain combines TRBV11-2 with TRBJ1-5; no clear D. Trimming stripped 2 bases from V and 3 bases from J, with 5 bases between. Per germline, CDR1 SGHAT and CDR2 FQNNGV. This CDR3 has 13 residues. This CDR3 reads CASSLFPNQPQHF. The CDR3 nucleotides read TGTGCCAGCAGCTTATTCCCCAATCAGCCCCAGCATTTT. Filled out from reference TRBV11-2 and TRBJ1-5, the complete variable domain reads EAGVAQSPRYKIIEKRQSVAFWCNPISGHATLYWYQQILGQGPKLLIQFQNNGVVDDSQLPKDRFSAERLKGVDSTLKIQPAKLEDSAVYLCASSLFPNQPQHFGDGTRLSIL.

V usage is TRBV27 and J usage is TRBJ2-2; D gene uncertain. The CDR3 sequence is 14 residues long. V shed 3 bases and J shed 0 bases, with 5 bases lying between them. CDR1 and CDR2 from the germline V gene are MNHEY and SMNVEV (reference sequence). The CDR3 protein is CASSFKSNTGELFF. CDR3 DNA: TGTGCCAGCAGTTTTAAGTCGAACACCGGGGAGCTGTTTTTT.

This clonotype turned up a few times. The J gene is TRBJ2-7, the V gene TRBV12-5; 9 bases line up with TRBD1. The CDR3 sequence is 14 residues long. V was pared by 6 bases and J by 2 bases, with 5 bases of the junction left unmatched. Germline V gene data show CDR1 as LGHNT and CDR2 as FRNRAP. In nucleotides, the CDR3 is TGTGCTAGTGGCCCCGGGACAGGGCCCTACGAGCAGTACTTC. Its protein product is CASGPGTGPYEQYF.

The gene calls are TRBV2 and TRBJ2-7; D gene uncertain. CDR1 is SNHLY, CDR2 FYNNEI, per germline. The CDR3 consists of 13 residues. Trimming shortened V by 0 bases and J by 4 bases, and 7 bases separated the two germline ends. CDR3 residues: CASSEADGYEQYF. The CDR3 DNA is TGTGCCAGCAGTGAAGCGGACGGTTACGAGCAGTACTTC.

This clonotype was seen a few times. The chain recombines TRBV27 with TRBJ2-3; no reliable D call. This CDR3 is built from 12 residues. Germline loops: CDR1 MNHEY, CDR2 SMNVEV (reference sequence). Between the trimmed V and J ends, which lost 9 bases and 3 bases, there was a span of 10 bases. CDR3 region: CARPPLTDTQYF. The CDR3, as DNA: TGTGCCAGGCCCCCACTGACAGATACGCAGTATTTT.

The chain combines TRBV3-1 with TRBJ2-1; no clear D gene. Trimming took 2 bases from V and 0 from J, leaving 17 bases between them. In germline, CDR1 is LGHDT, CDR2 YNNKEL (reference sequence). The CDR3 is made up of 18 amino acids. CDR3 nucleotides: TGTGCCAGCAGCCAATCTCCTCCACTGACAAGCTCCTACAATGAGCAGTTCTTC. It codes for CASSQSPPLTSSYNEQFF.

The CDR3 here is CASSLGDSRYNEQFF. CDR3 DNA: TGTGCCAGCAGCTTAGGGGACAGCCGCTACAATGAGCAGTTCTTC. The chain employs TRBV7-2 and TRBJ2-1; 7 nucleotides line up with TRBD1. CDR3 size: 15 residues. From germline, CDR1 is SGHTA and CDR2 FQGNSA. V was pared by 1 base and J by 3 bases, with 3 bases of the junction left unmatched.